This T cell receptor beta chain was captured in a study of blood T cell repertoires in COVID-19. Study-wide background: Nucleic acid was either cDNA or gDNA, and it came from T cells, B-cell-depleted T cells, or PBMCs.

Recruits, aged about 18 to 100 years, lived in some 25 US areas. Grouping used clinical history reported by participants in a survey and questionnaire. CDR1 is SGHNT and CDR2 is YYREEE in the germline V gene (reference sequence). This CDR3 has 18 residues. Germline trimming cut 0 bases from V and 2 bases from J; bases unmatched to any gene: 8. As handled by the study authors: Reference gene primers were amplified, and this amplification served to estimate nucleated cell counts. Sequenced by immunoSEQ multiplex PCR; TCRdb stores in-frame clones only, minus some. The V and J calls and clone size were taken over from that table, and D and trimming were inferred from the DNA. The table has around 300,000 clones, about 89% seen once.

This TCR derives from a woman between 18 and 29 years old who had recovered from COVID-19. Sequenced: PBMCs or T cells enriched from blood (not recorded which). The chain uses TRBV5-4 and TRBJ2-1; 10 bases line up with TRBD2. The chain's CDR3 is CASSLGASGGPPYNEQFF. The CDR3 bases are TGTGCCAGCAGCTTGGGGGCTAGCGGGGGCCCACCCTACAATGAGCAGTTCTTC.